One sample yielded the 5 T cell receptor beta chains listed below, sequenced in a study of cytomegalovirus exposure and HLA in healthy donors. A multiplex PCR was run with 60 Vbeta primers and 13 Jbeta primers. TCRdb's copy holds only in-frame clones and misses some; the assay was immunoSEQ multiplex PCR. The sample gives 170,000 or so clones, 80% of which show up once; 0.5% to 0.8% is in the top ten. Sequencing was done on a sample of PBMCs. Receptor source: a boy under 18 in good health and CMV-seronegative.

The V gene is TRBV19, the J gene TRBJ2-1; D is perhaps TRBD2 (6 bases). Germline V gene lookup returns CDR1 LNHDA and CDR2 SQIVND (reference sequence). V lost 6 bases and J 2 bases, leaving 11 bases between the germline ends. This CDR3 region has 14 residues. The CDR3 region is CASRVSGAYNEQFF. CDR3 nucleotide sequence: TGTGCCAGTAGGGTTAGCGGAGCCTACAATGAGCAGTTCTTC.

This rearrangement joins TRBV27 to TRBJ2-1; D may be TRBD2 (5 bases). Between the trimmed V and J ends, which lost 3 bases and 0 bases, there was a span of 12 bases. The CDR3 runs to 16 residues. Germline values: CDR1 MNHEY, CDR2 SMNVEV (reference sequence). The CDR3 sequence: CASSLSAGRSYNEQFF. The CDR3 region has the DNA TGTGCCAGCAGTTTGTCGGCGGGCCGCTCCTACAATGAGCAGTTCTTC.

The CDR3: CASSAGRVNEQFF. CDR3 sequence (DNA): TGCGCCAGCAGTGCCGGCAGGGTCAATGAGCAGTTCTTC. V is TRBV10-1 and J is TRBJ2-1; D might be TRBD1 (5 bases). From germline, CDR1 is WNHNN and CDR2 SYGVQD (reference sequence). CDR3 length: 13 amino acids. The V end was cut by 4 bases, the J end by 6 bases, with 10 bases between.

This clone has a single count. The gene calls are TRBV2 and TRBJ1-4; possibly TRBD1 for D (5 bases). This CDR3 is built from 14 residues. Germline V lookup: CDR1 SNHLY, CDR2 FYNNEI. The V end lost 7 bases, the J end lost 7 bases, and 16 bases lay between the germline ends. In nucleotides, the CDR3 is TGTGCCAGCACCGGTGGGGGGAGTGGTGAAAAACTGTTTTTT. This codes for CASTGGGSGEKLFF.

The gene calls are TRBV11-2 and TRBJ2-7; 10 bases are shared with TRBD2. J was trimmed by 5 bases and V by 1 base; bases with no gene match: 11. Germline V CDR1 and CDR2: SGHAT, FQNNGV. The CDR3 loop spans 17 amino acids. For the CDR3, the DNA is TGTGCCAGCAGCTTAGTTCGGAATAGCGGGAGGTACCACGAGCAGTACTTC. The encoded protein is CASSLVRNSGRYHEQYF.